Sequencing of this TCR beta chain was carried out in a study of human CD8 memory T cell subsets. With respect to this clonotype: Its matching antigen is unknown.

Findings of the study overall: Both stem-like subsets shared clonotypes with effector memory cells. However, the stem-like memory and precursor exhausted T cell repertoires overlapped with each other only minimally. T cells showing similarly high diversity were the stem-like memory and precursor exhausted cells, not the effector memory cells.

Buffy coats that had been collected from healthy donors served as the PBMC source. Total RNA was taken from about 140,000 sorted CD8+ T cells, in duplicate, per subset. Production of TCR beta libraries used UMI-labeled 5' RACE as the method. TCRdb reprocessed the 5' RACE reads; each CDR3 protein has one entry and no DNA is given. The data show around 7,500 distinct CDR3 sequences, and the top ten clones hold 21%. CDR3 length equals 16 residues. Germline CDR1 reads DFQATT; CDR2 reads SNEGSKA (reference sequence). The genes are TRBV20-1 and TRBJ2-3; the TRBD2 assignment by TCRdb is unverifiable without DNA. This clonotype originated in a human donor in good health. The specimen sequenced was CD8+ T cells from PBMCs. This CDR3 reads CSARDPGGISTDTQYF.